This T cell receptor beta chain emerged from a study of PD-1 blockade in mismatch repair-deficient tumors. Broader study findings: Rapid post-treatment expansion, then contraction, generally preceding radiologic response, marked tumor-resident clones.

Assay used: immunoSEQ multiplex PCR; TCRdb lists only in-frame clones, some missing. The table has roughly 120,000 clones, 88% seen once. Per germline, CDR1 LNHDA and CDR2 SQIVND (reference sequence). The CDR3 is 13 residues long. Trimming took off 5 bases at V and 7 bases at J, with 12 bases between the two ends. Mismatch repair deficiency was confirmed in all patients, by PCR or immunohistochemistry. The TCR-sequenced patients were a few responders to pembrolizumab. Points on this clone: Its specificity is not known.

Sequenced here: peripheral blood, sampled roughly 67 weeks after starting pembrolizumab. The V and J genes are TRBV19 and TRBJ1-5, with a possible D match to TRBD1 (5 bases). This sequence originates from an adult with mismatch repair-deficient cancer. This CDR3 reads CASSHSGGQPQHF. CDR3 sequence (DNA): TGTGCCAGTAGTCACAGTGGGGGGCAGCCCCAGCATTTT. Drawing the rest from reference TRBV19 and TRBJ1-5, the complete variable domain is DGGITQSPKYLFRKEGQNVTLSCEQNLNHDAMYWYRQDPGQGLRLIYYSQIVNDFQKGDIAEGYSVSREKKESFPLTVTSAQKNPTAFYLCASSHSGGQPQHFGDGTRLSIL.